This entry is about one T cell receptor beta chain. Antigen: not known. TCRdb keeps only in-frame clones here, not all; method: immunoSEQ multiplex PCR. Of some 88,000 clones in the sample, 90% to 95% were seen once. These data belong to a study of T cell responses to AZD1222 COVID-19 vaccine. Study at large: Investigators merged groups given second doses at roughly 4 or roughly 12 weeks. Study-wide results and limits: The peak T cell response came first, and repertoires were sampled only after it. Donors, mostly white British, included more females; clonal diversity was possibly underestimated. Compared with day 0, the breadth and depth of the Spike-specific TCR repertoire rose significantly after two doses of AZD1222.

The CDR3 is made up of 14 amino acids. Trimming removed 1 base from V and 6 bases from J, with 10 bases in between. In germline, CDR1 is SGHAT, CDR2 FQNNGV. Sample: peripheral blood, taken on day 0 of AZD1222 vaccination. The rearrangement joins TRBV11-2 to TRBJ2-1; D is perhaps TRBD2 (6 bases). This TCR was recovered from an adult in good health. The DNA of the CDR3 is TGTGCCAGCAGCTTAGCTTCCGGGAGCAATGAGCAGTTCTTC. Its protein product is CASSLASGSNEQFF.